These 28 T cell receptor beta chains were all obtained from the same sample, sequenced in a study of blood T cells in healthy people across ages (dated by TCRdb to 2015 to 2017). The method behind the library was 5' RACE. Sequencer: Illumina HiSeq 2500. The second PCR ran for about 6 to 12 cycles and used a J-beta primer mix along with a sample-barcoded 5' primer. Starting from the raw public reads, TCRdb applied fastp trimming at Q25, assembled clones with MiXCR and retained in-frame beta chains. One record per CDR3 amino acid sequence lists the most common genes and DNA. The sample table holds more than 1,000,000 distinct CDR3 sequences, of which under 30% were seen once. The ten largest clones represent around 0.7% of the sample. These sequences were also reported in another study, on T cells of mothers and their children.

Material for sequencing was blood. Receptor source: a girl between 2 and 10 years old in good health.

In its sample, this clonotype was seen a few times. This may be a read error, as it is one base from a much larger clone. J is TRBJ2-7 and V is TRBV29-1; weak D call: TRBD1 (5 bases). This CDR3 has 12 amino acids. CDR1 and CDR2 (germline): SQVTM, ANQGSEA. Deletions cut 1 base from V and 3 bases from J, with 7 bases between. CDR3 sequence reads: CSVEGGVYEQYF. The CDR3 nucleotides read TGCAGCGTTGAAGGGGGCGTCTACGAGCAGTACTTC.

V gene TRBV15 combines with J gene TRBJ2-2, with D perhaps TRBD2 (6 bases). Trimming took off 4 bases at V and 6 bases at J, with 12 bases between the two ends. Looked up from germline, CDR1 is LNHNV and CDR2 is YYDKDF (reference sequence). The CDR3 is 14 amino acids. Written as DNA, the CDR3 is TGTGCCACCAGCATGGTCAGGAGGGCCGGGGAGCTGTTTTTT. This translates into CATSMVRRAGELFF. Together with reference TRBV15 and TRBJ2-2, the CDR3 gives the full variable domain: DAMVIQNPRYQVTQFGKPVTLSCSQTLNHNVMYWYQQKSSQAPKLLFHYYDKDFNNEADTPDNFQSRRPNTSFCFLDIRSPGLGDTAMYLCATSMVRRAGELFFGEGSRLTVL.

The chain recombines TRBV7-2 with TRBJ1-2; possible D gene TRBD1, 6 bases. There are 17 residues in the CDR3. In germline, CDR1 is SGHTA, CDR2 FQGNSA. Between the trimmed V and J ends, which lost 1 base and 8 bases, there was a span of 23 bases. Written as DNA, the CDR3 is TGTGCCAGCAGCTTAGACCTCGTGGGGGGAGGGGGTGAGGGCTACACCTTC. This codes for CASSLDLVGGGGEGYTF.

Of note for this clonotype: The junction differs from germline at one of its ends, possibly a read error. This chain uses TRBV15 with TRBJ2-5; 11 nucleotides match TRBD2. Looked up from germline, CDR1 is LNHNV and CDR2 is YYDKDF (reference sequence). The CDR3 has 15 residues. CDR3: CATSRDSELAGVWFF. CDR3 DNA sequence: TGTGCCACCAGCAGAGATTCGGAACTAGCGGGAGTTTGGTTCTTC.

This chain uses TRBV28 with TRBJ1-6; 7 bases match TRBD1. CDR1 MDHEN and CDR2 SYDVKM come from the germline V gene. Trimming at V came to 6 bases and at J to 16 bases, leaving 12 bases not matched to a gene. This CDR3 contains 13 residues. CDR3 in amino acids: CASSLLGQLGLHF. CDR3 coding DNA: TGTGCCAGCAGCCTATTGGGACAGTTGGGGCTCCACTTT.

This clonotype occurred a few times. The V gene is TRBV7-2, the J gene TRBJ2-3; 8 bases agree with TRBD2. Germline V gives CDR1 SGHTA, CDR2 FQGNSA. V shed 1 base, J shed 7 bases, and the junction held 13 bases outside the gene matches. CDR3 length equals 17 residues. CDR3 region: CASSLGAPIAGIYTQYF. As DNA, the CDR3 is TGTGCCAGCAGCTTAGGGGCCCCTATAGCGGGGATCTATACGCAGTATTTT.

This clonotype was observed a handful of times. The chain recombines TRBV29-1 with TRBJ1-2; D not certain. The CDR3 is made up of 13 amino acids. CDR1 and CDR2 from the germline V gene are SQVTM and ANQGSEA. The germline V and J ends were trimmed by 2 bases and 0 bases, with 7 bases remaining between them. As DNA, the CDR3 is TGCAGCGTTGAATCACGAACTAACTATGGCTACACCTTC. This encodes CSVESRTNYGYTF.

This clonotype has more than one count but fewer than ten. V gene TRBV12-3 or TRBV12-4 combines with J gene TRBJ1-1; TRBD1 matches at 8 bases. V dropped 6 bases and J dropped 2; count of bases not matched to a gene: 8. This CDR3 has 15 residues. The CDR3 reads CASRHHRGFNTEAFF. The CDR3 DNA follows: TGTGCCAGCAGACACCACAGGGGGTTCAACACTGAAGCTTTCTTT.

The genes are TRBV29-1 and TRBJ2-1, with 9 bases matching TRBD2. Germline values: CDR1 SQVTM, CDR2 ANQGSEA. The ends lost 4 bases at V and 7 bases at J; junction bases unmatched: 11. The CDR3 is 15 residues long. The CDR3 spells CSVGYAGGVVNEQFF. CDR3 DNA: TGCAGCGTTGGGTACGCGGGAGGGGTAGTAAATGAGCAGTTCTTC.

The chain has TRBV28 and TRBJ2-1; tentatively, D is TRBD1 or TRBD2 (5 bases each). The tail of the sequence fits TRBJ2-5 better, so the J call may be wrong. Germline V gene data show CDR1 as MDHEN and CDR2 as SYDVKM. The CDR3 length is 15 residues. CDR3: CASRDGTVGQETQYF. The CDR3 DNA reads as TGTGCCAGCAGGGACGGGACCGTTGGGCAAGAGACCCAGTACTTC.

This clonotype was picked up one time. In DNA, the CDR3 is TGCAGCGTTGAGGACGACCTTTCACCGTACGAGCAGTACTTC. This encodes CSVEDDLSPYEQYF. V is TRBV29-1 and J is TRBJ2-7, with D uncertain. In germline, CDR1 is SQVTM, CDR2 ANQGSEA. The CDR3 loop spans 14 amino acids. Trimming took 3 bases from V and 4 from J, leaving 16 bases between them.

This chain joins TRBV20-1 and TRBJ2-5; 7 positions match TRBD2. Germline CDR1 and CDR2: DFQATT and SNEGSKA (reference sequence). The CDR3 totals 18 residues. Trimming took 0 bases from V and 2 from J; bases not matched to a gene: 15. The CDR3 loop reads CSARDLDRASGPQETQYF. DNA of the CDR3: TGCAGTGCTAGAGATTTAGATAGGGCTAGCGGACCACAAGAGACCCAGTACTTC.

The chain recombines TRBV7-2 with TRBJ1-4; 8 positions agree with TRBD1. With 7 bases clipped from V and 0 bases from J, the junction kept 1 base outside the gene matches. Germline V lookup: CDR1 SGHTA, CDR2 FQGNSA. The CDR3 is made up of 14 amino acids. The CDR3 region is CASKTGATNEKLFF. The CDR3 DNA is TGTGCCAGCAAGACAGGGGCAACTAATGAAAAACTGTTTTTT.

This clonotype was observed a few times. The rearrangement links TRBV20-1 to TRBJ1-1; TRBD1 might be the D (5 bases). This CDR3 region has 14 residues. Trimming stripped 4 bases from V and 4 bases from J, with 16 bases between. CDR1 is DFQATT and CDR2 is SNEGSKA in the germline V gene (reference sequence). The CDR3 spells CSATRREGSTEAFF. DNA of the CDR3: TGCAGTGCTACCCGCAGGGAGGGGAGCACTGAAGCTTTCTTT.

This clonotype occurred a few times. The CDR3 DNA follows: TGTGCCACCAGCACCTCCACTTTAAGCACAGATACGCAGTATTTT. It translates to CATSTSTLSTDTQYF. The J gene is TRBJ2-3, the V gene TRBV15; D gene uncertain. The CDR3 covers 15 residues. Per germline, CDR1 LNHNV and CDR2 YYDKDF (reference sequence). The V gene lost 4 bases and the J gene lost 0 bases, with 11 bases spanning the gap.

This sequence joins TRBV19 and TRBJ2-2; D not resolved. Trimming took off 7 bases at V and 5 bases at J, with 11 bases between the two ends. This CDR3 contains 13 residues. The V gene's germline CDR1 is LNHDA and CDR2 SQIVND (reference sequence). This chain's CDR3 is CASISPITGELFF. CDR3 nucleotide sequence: TGTGCCAGTATAAGTCCAATTACCGGGGAGCTGTTTTTT.

CDR3 sequence reads: CASSRNTGTGTETQYF. In DNA, the CDR3 is TGTGCCAGCAGCCGAAATACCGGGACAGGGACCGAGACCCAGTACTTC. The V and J genes are TRBV6-1 and TRBJ2-5, with 9 bases aligning to TRBD1. The CDR3 contains 16 residues. CDR1 MNHNS and CDR2 SASEGT come from the germline V gene. With V trimmed by 6 bases and J by 5 bases, 13 bases remained unmatched.

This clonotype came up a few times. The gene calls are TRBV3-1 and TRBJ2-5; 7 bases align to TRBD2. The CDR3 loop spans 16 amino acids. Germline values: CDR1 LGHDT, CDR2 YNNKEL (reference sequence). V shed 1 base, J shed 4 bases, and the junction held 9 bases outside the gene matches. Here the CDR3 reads CASSQGPAGRVETQYF. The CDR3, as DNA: TGTGCCAGCAGCCAAGGTCCCGCGGGGAGGGTAGAGACCCAGTACTTC.

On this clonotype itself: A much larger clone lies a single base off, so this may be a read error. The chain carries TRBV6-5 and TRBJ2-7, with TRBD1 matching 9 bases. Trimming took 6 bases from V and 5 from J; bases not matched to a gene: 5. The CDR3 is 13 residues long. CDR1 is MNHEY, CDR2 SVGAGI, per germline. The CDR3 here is CASSGTGTNEQYF. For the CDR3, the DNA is TGTGCCAGCAGCGGGACAGGGACCAACGAGCAGTACTTC.

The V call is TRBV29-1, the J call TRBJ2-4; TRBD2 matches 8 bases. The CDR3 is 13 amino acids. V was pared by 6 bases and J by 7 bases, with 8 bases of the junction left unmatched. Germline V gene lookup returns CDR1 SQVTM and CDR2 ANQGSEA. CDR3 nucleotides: TGCAGCGTGAAACTAGCGGACCTCAACATTCAGTACTTC. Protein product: CSVKLADLNIQYF.

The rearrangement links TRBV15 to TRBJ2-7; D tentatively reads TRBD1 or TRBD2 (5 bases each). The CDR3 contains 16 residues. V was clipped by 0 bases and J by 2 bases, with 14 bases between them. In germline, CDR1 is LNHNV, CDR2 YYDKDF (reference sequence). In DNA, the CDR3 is TGTGCCACCAGCAGAGATAGGGACCTGTCAGCCTACGAGCAGTACTTC. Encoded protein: CATSRDRDLSAYEQYF.

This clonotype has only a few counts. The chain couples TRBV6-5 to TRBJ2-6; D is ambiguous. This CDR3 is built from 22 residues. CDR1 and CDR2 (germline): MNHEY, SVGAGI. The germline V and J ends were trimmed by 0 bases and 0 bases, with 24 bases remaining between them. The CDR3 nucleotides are TGTGCCAGCAGTTACTCGCACGTATATACCTCCTTAATGATCTCTGGGGCCAACGTCCTGACTTTC. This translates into CASSYSHVYTSLMISGANVLTF.

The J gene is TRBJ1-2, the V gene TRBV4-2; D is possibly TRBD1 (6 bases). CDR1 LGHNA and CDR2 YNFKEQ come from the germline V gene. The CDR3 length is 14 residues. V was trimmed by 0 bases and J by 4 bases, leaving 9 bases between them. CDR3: CASSQEDSIYGYTF. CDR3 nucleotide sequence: TGTGCCAGCAGCCAAGAGGACAGCATCTATGGCTACACCTTC.

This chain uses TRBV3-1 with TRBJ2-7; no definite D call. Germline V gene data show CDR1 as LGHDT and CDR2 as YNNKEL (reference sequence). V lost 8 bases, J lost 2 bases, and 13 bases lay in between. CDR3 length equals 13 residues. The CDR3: CASGSGVPYEQYF. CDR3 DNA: TGTGCCAGCGGATCAGGTGTTCCCTACGAGCAGTACTTC.

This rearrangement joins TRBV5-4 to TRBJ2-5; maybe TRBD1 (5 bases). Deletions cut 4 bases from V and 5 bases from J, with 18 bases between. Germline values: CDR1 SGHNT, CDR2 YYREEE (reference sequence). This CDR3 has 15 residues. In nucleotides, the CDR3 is TGTGCCAGCAGCCACCCCGGACACGGAGTGGAGACCCAGTACTTC. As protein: CASSHPGHGVETQYF.

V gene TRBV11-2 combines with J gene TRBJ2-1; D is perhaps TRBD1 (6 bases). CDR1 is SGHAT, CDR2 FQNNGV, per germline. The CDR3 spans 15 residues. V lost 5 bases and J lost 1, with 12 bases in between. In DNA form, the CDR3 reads TGTGCCAGCAGCCCAGGGACACATTCCTACAATGAGCAGTTCTTC. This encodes CASSPGTHSYNEQFF.

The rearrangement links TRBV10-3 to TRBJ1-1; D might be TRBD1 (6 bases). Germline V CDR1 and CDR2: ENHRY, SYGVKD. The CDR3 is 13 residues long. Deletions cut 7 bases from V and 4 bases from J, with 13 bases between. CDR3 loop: CAIMKLQGTEAFF. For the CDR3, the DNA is TGTGCCATCATGAAGTTACAGGGCACTGAAGCTTTCTTT.

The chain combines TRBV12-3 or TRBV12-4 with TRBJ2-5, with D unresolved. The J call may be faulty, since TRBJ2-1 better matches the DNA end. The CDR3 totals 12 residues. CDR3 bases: TGTGCCAGCAGTTTATTAGGACCAGAGCAGTTCTTC. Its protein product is CASSLLGPEQFF.